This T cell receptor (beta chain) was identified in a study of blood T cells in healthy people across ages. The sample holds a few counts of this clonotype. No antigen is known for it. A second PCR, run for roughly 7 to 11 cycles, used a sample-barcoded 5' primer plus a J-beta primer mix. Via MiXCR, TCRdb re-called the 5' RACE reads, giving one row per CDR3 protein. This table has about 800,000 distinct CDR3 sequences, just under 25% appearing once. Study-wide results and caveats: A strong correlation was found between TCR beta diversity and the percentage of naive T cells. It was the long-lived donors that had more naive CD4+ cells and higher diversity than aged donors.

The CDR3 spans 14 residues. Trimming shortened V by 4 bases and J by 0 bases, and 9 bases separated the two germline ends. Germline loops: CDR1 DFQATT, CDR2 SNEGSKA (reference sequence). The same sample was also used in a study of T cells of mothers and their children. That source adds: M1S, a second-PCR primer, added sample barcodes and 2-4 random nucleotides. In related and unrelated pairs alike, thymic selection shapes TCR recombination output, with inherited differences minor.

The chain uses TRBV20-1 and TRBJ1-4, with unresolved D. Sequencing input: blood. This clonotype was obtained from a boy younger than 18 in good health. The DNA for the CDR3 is TGCAGTGCTAAGATTTCCGCAACTAATGAAAAACTGTTTTTT. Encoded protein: CSAKISATNEKLFF.